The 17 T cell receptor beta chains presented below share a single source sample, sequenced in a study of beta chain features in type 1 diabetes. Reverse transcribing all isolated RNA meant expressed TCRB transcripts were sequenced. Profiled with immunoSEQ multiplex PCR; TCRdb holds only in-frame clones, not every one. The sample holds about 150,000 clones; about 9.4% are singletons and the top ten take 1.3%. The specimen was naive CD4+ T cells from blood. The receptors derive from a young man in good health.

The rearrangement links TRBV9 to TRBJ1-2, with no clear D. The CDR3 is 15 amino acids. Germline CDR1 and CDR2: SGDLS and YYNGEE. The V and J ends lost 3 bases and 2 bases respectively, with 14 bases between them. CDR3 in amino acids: CASSGAVTRNYGYTF. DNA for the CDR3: TGTGCCAGCAGCGGGGCAGTAACCCGGAACTATGGCTACACCTTC.

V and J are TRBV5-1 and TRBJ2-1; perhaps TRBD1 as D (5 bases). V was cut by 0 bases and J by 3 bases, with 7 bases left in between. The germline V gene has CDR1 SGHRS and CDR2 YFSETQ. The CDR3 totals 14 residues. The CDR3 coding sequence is TGCGCCAGCAGCTTGGACAGGCGCTACAATGAGCAGTTCTTC. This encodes CASSLDRRYNEQFF.

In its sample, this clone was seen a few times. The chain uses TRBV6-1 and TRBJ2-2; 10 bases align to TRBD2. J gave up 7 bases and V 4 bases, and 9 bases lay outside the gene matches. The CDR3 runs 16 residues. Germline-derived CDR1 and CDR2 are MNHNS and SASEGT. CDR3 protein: CASSASSGGFIGELFF. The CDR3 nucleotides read TGTGCCAGCAGTGCCTCTAGCGGGGGTTTCATCGGGGAGCTGTTTTTT.

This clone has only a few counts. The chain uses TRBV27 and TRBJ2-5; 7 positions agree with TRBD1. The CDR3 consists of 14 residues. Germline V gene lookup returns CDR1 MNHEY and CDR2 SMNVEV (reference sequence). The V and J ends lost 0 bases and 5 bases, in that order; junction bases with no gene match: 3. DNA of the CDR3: TGTGCCAGCAGTTTATCACAGGGGCGCGAGACCCAGTACTTC. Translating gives CASSLSQGRETQYF.

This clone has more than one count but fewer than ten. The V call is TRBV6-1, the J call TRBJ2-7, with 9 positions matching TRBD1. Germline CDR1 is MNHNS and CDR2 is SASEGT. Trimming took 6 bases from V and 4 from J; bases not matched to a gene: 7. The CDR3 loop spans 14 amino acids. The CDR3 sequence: CASSPGTGRYEQYF. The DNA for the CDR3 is TGTGCCAGCAGCCCCGGGACAGGGCGATACGAGCAGTACTTC.

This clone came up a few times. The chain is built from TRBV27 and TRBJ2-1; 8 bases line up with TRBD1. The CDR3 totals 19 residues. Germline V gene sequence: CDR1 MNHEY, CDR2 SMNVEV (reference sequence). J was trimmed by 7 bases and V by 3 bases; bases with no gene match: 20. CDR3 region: CASSFFRTGQGGKRNEQFF. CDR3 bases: TGTGCCAGCAGTTTCTTCCGTACAGGACAGGGCGGTAAGAGGAATGAGCAGTTCTTC.

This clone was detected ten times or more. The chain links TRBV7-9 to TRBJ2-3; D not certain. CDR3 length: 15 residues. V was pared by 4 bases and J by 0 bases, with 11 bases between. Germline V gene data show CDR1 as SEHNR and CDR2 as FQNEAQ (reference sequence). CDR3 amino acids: CASSYLSHSTDTQYF. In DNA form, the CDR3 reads TGTGCCAGCAGCTACTTATCGCATAGCACAGATACGCAGTATTTT.

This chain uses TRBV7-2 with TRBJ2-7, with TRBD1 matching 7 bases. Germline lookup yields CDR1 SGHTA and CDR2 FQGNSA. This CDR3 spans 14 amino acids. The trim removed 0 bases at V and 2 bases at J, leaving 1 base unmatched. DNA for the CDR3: TGTGCCAGCAGCTTAGCGGGACAGCCCTACGAGCAGTACTTC. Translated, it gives CASSLAGQPYEQYF. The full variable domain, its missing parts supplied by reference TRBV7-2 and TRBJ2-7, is GAGVSQSPSNKVTEKGKDVELRCDPISGHTALYWYRQSLGQGLEFLIYFQGNSAPDKSGLPSDRFSAERTGGSVSTLTIQRTQQEDSAVYLCASSLAGQPYEQYFGPGTRLTVT.

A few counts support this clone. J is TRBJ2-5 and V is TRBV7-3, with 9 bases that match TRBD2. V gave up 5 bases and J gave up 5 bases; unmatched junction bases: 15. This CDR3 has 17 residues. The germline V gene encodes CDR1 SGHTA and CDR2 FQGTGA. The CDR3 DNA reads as TGTGCCAGCAGCGCCTCCCCCGGCGGGGGGGCGGGGGAGACCCAGTACTTC. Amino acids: CASSASPGGGAGETQYF.

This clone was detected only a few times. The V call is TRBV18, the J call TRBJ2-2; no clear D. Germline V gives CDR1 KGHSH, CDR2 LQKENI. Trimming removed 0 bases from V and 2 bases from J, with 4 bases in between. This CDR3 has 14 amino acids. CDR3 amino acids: CASSPPVNTGELFF. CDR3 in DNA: TGTGCCAGCTCACCACCCGTCAACACCGGGGAGCTGTTTTTT.

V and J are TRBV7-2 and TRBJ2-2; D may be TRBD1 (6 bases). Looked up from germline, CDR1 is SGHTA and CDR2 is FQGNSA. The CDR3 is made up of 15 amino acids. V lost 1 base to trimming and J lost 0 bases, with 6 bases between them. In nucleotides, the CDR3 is TGTGCCAGCAGCTTAGACAGGGCGAACACCGGGGAGCTGTTTTTT. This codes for CASSLDRANTGELFF.

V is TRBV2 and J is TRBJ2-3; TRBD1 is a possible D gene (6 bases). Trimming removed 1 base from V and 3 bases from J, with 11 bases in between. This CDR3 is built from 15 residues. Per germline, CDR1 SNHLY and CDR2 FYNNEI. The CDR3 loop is CASSEVQGRTDTQYF. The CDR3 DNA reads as TGTGCCAGCAGTGAAGTGCAGGGGCGGACAGATACGCAGTATTTT.

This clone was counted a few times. For the CDR3, the DNA is TGTGCCAGCAGCTTAGCCGGTGACAATGAGCAGTTCTTC. This translates into CASSLAGDNEQFF. The rearrangement links TRBV7-9 to TRBJ2-1; D is ambiguous. Trimming took 0 bases from V and 5 from J, leaving 5 bases between them. The CDR3 consists of 13 residues. The germline V gene encodes CDR1 SEHNR and CDR2 FQNEAQ (reference sequence).

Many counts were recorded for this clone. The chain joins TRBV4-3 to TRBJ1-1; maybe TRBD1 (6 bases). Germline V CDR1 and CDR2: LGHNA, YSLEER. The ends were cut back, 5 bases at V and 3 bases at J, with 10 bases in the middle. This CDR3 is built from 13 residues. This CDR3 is CASSTRQDTEAFF. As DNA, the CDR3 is TGCGCCAGCAGCACCCGACAGGACACTGAAGCTTTCTTT.

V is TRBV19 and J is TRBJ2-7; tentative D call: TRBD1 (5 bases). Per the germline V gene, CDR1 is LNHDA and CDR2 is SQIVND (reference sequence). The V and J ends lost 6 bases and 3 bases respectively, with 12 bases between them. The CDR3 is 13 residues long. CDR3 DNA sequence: TGTGCCAGTAGAGGCAGGGATCGCTACGAGCAGTACTTC. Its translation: CASRGRDRYEQYF.

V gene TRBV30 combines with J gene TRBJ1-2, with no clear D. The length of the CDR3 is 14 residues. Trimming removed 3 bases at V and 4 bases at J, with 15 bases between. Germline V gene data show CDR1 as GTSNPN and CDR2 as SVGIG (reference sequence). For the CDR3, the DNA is TGTGCCTGGAGCCGTAACAACCCCGCCTATGGCTACACCTTC. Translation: CAWSRNNPAYGYTF.

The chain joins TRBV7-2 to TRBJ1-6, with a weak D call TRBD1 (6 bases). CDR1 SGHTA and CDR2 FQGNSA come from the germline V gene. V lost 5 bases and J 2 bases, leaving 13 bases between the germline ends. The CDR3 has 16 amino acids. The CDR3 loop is CASSTEGGAYNSPLHF. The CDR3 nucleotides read TGTGCCAGCAGCACGGAGGGGGGGGCCTATAATTCACCCCTCCACTTT.